These 31 T cell receptor beta chains were all obtained from the same sample, sequenced in a study of post-analysis software for immune sequencing data. Whole-study findings and limits: Relative to controls, patients had 4 or 5 TRBV segments at higher frequency, with TRBV5-6, TRBV5-1 and TRBV20-1 among these.

Antigen specificity for these receptors is unknown. Libraries were made from TCR beta cDNA, and they carried unique molecular identifiers. In TCRdb, the PCR reads were re-called with MiXCR into one record per CDR3 protein. The table has 750,000 to 950,000 distinct CDR3 sequences, approximately 50% seen once. The material sequenced was blood. The receptors here all came from a girl between 5 and 17 years old with multiple sclerosis.

This sequence joins TRBV20-1 and TRBJ2-5, with D perhaps TRBD2 (5 bases). The CDR3 is 11 residues long. CDR1 is DFQATT, CDR2 SNEGSKA, per germline (reference sequence). The CDR3 DNA follows: TGCAGAGTCGGGGATAGAGAGACCCAGTACTTC. This translates into CRVGDRETQYF.

The DNA for the CDR3 is TGTGCCAGCAGCTTAGGTCACCTAGCGGGAGGACCAAGCTCCTACAATGAGCAGTTCTTC. It is translated as CASSLGHLAGGPSSYNEQFF. The rearrangement joins TRBV7-9 to TRBJ2-1; TRBD2 agrees at 11 bases. This CDR3 has 20 residues. Germline V gives CDR1 SEHNR, CDR2 FQNEAQ (reference sequence). V gave up 1 base and J gave up 0 bases; unmatched junction bases: 11.

The chain has TRBV25-1 and TRBJ1-2; no firm D call. Germline V gene sequence: CDR1 MGHDK, CDR2 SYGVNS. The CDR3 runs 12 residues. The V and J ends lost 2 bases and 6 bases respectively, with 7 bases between them. This CDR3 reads CASSEDHNGYTF. The CDR3 DNA is TGTGCCAGCAGTGAAGATCATAATGGCTACACCTTC.

V is TRBV3-1 and J is TRBJ2-3; D unclear. V was pared by 1 base and J by 2 bases, with 7 bases between. The V gene's germline CDR1 is LGHDT and CDR2 YNNKEL (reference sequence). The CDR3 runs 14 residues. In DNA form, the CDR3 reads TGTGCCAGCAGCCAAGTTCGACACACAGATACGCAGTATTTT. Its translation: CASSQVRHTDTQYF.

The J gene is TRBJ2-7, the V gene TRBV3-1; 7 nucleotides line up with TRBD1. TRBJ2-5 explains the end of the DNA better; the J call may be wrong. Germline CDR1 LGHDT, CDR2 YNNKEL (reference sequence). The CDR3 has 15 amino acids. Here the CDR3 reads CASSQSKQGRKTQYF. CDR3 nucleotide sequence: TGTGCCAGCAGCCAAAGTAAACAGGGGCGGAAGACCCAGTACTTC.

The V call is TRBV12-3 or TRBV12-4, the J call TRBJ2-7; 14 positions match TRBD2. The junction had 8 bases not matched to a gene; V was cut back by 7 bases and J by 6 bases. The CDR3 spans 15 residues. CDR3 region: CASTWGGLAGGEQYF. For the CDR3, the DNA is TGTGCCAGCACCTGGGGAGGACTAGCGGGAGGCGAGCAGTACTTC.

The chain carries TRBV6-2 or TRBV6-3 and TRBJ2-1; D not certain. The V gene's germline CDR1 is MNHEY and CDR2 SVGEGT. The CDR3 covers 16 residues. V gave up 3 bases and J gave up 8 bases, with 20 bases separating them. The CDR3 nucleotides read TGTGCCAGCAGTTATAGTAACTTTGAACGAACTGATGAGCAGTTCTTC. Encoded protein: CASSYSNFERTDEQFF.

This clonotype was detected only a few times. The rearrangement links TRBV5-6 to TRBJ1-2; 9 bases line up with TRBD1. Germline values: CDR1 SGHDT, CDR2 YYEEEE. This CDR3 has 13 residues. V gave up 5 bases and J gave up 8 bases; unmatched junction bases: 7. CDR3 region: CASRGQGYGGYTF. CDR3 nucleotides: TGTGCCAGCAGAGGACAGGGGTATGGCGGCTACACCTTC. Full variable domain (remainder filled in from reference TRBV5-6 and TRBJ1-2): DAGVTQSPTHLIKTRGQQVTLRCSPKSGHDTVSWYQQALGQGPQFIFQYYEEEERQRGNFPDRFSGHQFPNYSSELNVNALLLGDSALYLCASRGQGYGGYTFGSGTRLTVV.

The chain is built from TRBV5-1 and TRBJ2-5, with D possibly matching TRBD2 (5 bases). The CDR3 spans 13 residues. Germline CDR1 reads SGHRS; CDR2 reads YFSETQ. The germline V and J ends were trimmed by 5 bases and 3 bases, with 11 bases remaining between them. CDR3 bases: TGCGCCAGCAGAGAGGGTTCGGAAGAGACCCAGTACTTC. This translates into CASREGSEETQYF.

Points on this clonotype: The junction departs from germline at one end; a sequencing error may be responsible. The rearrangement joins TRBV27 to TRBJ2-5; D gene unclear. The CDR3 spans 13 residues. Germline values: CDR1 MNHEY, CDR2 SMNVEV (reference sequence). CDR3 sequence (DNA): TGTGCCAGCAGTTTAGCGCGGCAAGGGACCCAGTACTTC. Translating it yields CASSLARQGTQYF.

This chain uses TRBV2 with TRBJ2-5, with D perhaps matching TRBD1 (5 bases). The CDR3 covers 14 residues. V was clipped by 8 bases and J by 2 bases, with 15 bases between them. Germline-derived CDR1 and CDR2 are SNHLY and FYNNEI. The CDR3 nucleotides are TGTGCCAGCGGGGCAGCAGGGCGGCAAGAGACCCAGTACTTC. Protein product: CASGAAGRQETQYF.

V and J are TRBV12-3 or TRBV12-4 and TRBJ1-5, with D hard to call. V lost 2 bases to trimming and J lost 4 bases, with 9 bases between them. This CDR3 contains 14 residues. The CDR3 nucleotides are TGTGCCAGCAGTTTACTGGCGGTTAATCAGCCCCAGCATTTT. Its protein is CASSLLAVNQPQHF.

This clonotype has a handful of counts. The chain uses TRBV4-1 and TRBJ2-7; TRBD2 aligns across 9 bases. The J segment lost 5 bases and the V segment lost 0 bases, leaving 14 bases of the junction unmatched. In germline, CDR1 is MGHRA, CDR2 YSYEKL. This CDR3 has 18 residues. CDR3 DNA sequence: TGCGCCAGCAGCCAAGAAGGGATAGCGGGAGTAGGTATGGACGAGCAGTACTTC. Amino acids: CASSQEGIAGVGMDEQYF.

The gene calls are TRBV21-1 and TRBJ2-3; TRBD1 was called by the table and not checked on the DNA. TRBV21-1 is a known pseudogene. CDR3 size: 16 residues. This CDR3 reads CASSPPAGRIFDTQYF. In nucleotides, the CDR3 is TGTGCCAGCAGCCCCCCGGCCGGTAGGATCTTCGATACGCAGTATTTT.

The chain is built from TRBV5-1 and TRBJ2-1; D tentatively reads TRBD1 or TRBD2 (5 bases each). The CDR3 runs 15 residues. V gave up 1 base and J gave up 4 bases, with 12 bases separating them. Germline values: CDR1 SGHRS, CDR2 YFSETQ. The CDR3 sequence: CASSLTRGAYNEQFF. CDR3 coding DNA: TGCGCCAGCAGCTTGACGAGAGGGGCATACAATGAGCAGTTCTTC.

The genes are TRBV5-6 and TRBJ2-7; the match to TRBD1 covers 9 bases. After removal of 3 bases from V and 5 bases from J, the junction contained 6 bases not matched to a gene. Germline V gives CDR1 SGHDT, CDR2 YYEEEE. The CDR3 sequence is 14 residues long. The CDR3 DNA sequence: TGTGCCAGCAGCTCCGGGACAGGGACCGACGAGCAGTACTTC. Translation gives CASSSGTGTDEQYF.

The chain links TRBV11-2 to TRBJ2-5, with no clear D. Germline CDR1 reads SGHAT; CDR2 reads FQNNGV. V was trimmed by 4 bases and J by 1 base, leaving 16 bases between them. The length of the CDR3 is 16 residues. CDR3: CASSSHPGSLQETQYF. The CDR3 DNA reads as TGTGCCAGCAGCTCCCACCCGGGTTCCCTCCAAGAGACCCAGTACTTC.

V is TRBV6-5 and J is TRBJ2-5, with TRBD2 matching over 8 bases. Germline assignment: CDR1 MNHEY and CDR2 SVGAGI. CDR3 length: 15 residues. The trim removed 4 bases at V and 2 bases at J, leaving 6 bases unmatched. CDR3 amino acids: CASSFLTGGQETQYF. The CDR3, as DNA: TGTGCCAGCAGTTTTTTGACGGGAGGGCAAGAGACCCAGTACTTC.

The chain joins TRBV20-1 to TRBJ2-4; 7 bases are a match to TRBD2. The end of the DNA aligns better with TRBJ2-7, so the J call may be wrong. Per the germline V gene, CDR1 is DFQATT and CDR2 is SNEGSKA (reference sequence). The CDR3 extends over 15 amino acids. CDR3 sequence (DNA): TGCAGTGCTAGAGATGTAGCGGGTTCAATGTACGAGCAGTACTTC. Amino acid sequence: CSARDVAGSMYEQYF.

This clonotype was observed a few times. This chain links TRBV10-3 with TRBJ2-5; 7 bases match TRBD1. Germline V CDR1 and CDR2: ENHRY, SYGVKD. The ends lost 7 bases at V and 3 bases at J; junction bases unmatched: 2. The CDR3 spans 12 residues. The chain's CDR3 is CAIKGTEETQYF. In nucleotides, the CDR3 is TGTGCCATCAAGGGGACAGAAGAGACCCAGTACTTC.

This chain connects TRBV29-1 to TRBJ2-7, with 7 bases lining up with TRBD1. V dropped 4 bases and J dropped 1; count of bases not matched to a gene: 7. CDR3 size: 14 residues. Germline-derived CDR1 and CDR2 are SQVTM and ANQGSEA. The CDR3 sequence: CSVAPRGISYEQYF. In DNA, the CDR3 is TGCAGCGTTGCCCCCAGGGGGATTTCCTACGAGCAGTACTTC.

The J gene is TRBJ2-7, the V gene TRBV20-1; possibly TRBD2 for D (5 bases). This CDR3 has 14 amino acids. CDR1 and CDR2 from the germline V gene are DFQATT and SNEGSKA (reference sequence). Trimming shortened V by 1 base and J by 2 bases, and 12 bases separated the two germline ends. The CDR3 nucleotides are TGCAGTGCTAGAGTATCGGGGTCACCCTACGAGCAGTACTTC. Encoded protein: CSARVSGSPYEQYF.

The rearrangement joins TRBV11-2 to TRBJ2-7; the D is unclear. CDR3 size: 16 residues. V was shortened by 1 base and J by 4 bases, with 17 bases between the two germline ends. The germline V gene encodes CDR1 SGHAT and CDR2 FQNNGV. CDR3 nucleotides: TGTGCCAGCAGCTTAGGTCGTCTAACTCAGCGATACGAGCAGTACTTC. Amino acids: CASSLGRLTQRYEQYF.

The chain is built from TRBV29-1 and TRBJ1-1; D ambiguous. Germline-derived CDR1 and CDR2 are SQVTM and ANQGSEA. V lost 8 bases to trimming and J lost 3 bases, with 10 bases between them. The CDR3 is 11 amino acids. CDR3 loop: CSREWDTEAFF. Here the CDR3 DNA reads TGCAGCCGGGAATGGGACACTGAAGCTTTCTTT.

This CDR3 is CASSSNDGLAKNIQYF. CDR3 DNA: TGTGCCAGCAGTAGTAATGACGGGTTAGCCAAAAACATTCAGTACTTC. The genes are TRBV2 and TRBJ2-4; D unresolved. The germline V gene has CDR1 SNHLY and CDR2 FYNNEI. CDR3 size: 16 residues. V dropped 5 bases and J dropped 0 bases, with 14 bases sitting between them. Together with reference TRBV2 and TRBJ2-4, the CDR3 gives the full variable domain: EPEVTQTPSHQVTQMGQEVILRCVPISNHLYFYWYRQILGQKVEFLVSFYNNEISEKSEIFDDQFSVERPDGSNFTLKIRSTKLEDSAMYFCASSSNDGLAKNIQYFGAGTRLSVL.

V usage is TRBV10-1 and J usage is TRBJ2-7; 10 positions match TRBD2. The CDR3 is 14 amino acids. Germline values: CDR1 WNHNN, CDR2 SYGVQD (reference sequence). The V gene end was trimmed by 8 bases and the J gene end by 2 bases; junction bases not matched to a gene: 6. CDR3 sequence (DNA): TGCGCCAGCGGACGGACTAGCGGACCCTACGAGCAGTACTTC. As protein: CASGRTSGPYEQYF.

V gene TRBV6-1 combines with J gene TRBJ2-1, with 9 nucleotides matching TRBD2. Germline CDR1 is MNHNS and CDR2 is SASEGT. With 6 bases clipped from V and 5 bases from J, the junction kept 17 bases outside the gene matches. This CDR3 is 18 amino acids long. This chain's CDR3 is CASRKGGGGARGDNEQFF. As DNA, the CDR3 is TGTGCCAGCAGAAAAGGGGGCGGGGGGGCCCGTGGAGACAATGAGCAGTTCTTC.

In nucleotides, the CDR3 is TGTGCCAGCAGTTCCCAGGGTAGCGGGAACTCCTACGAGCAGTACTTC. Protein sequence: CASSSQGSGNSYEQYF. The chain combines TRBV6-6 with TRBJ2-7; 8 positions agree with TRBD2. The CDR3 totals 16 residues. Trimming at V came to 4 bases and at J to 0 bases, leaving 8 bases not matched to a gene. Germline CDR1 is MNHNY and CDR2 is SVGAGI (reference sequence).

The chain joins TRBV25-1 to TRBJ2-7; a possible D gene is TRBD2 (6 bases). The CDR3 has 14 residues. Germline V gives CDR1 MGHDK, CDR2 SYGVNS. Between the trimmed V and J ends, which lost 8 bases and 0 bases, there was a span of 14 bases. DNA of the CDR3: TGTGCCAGCGGGCATGCGGGGTACTCCTACGAGCAGTACTTC. Its protein product is CASGHAGYSYEQYF.

The chain uses TRBV20-1 and TRBJ2-1; D remains ambiguous. Germline CDR1 is DFQATT and CDR2 is SNEGSKA (reference sequence). V was shortened by 0 bases and J by 8 bases, with 14 bases between the two germline ends. CDR3 length: 14 residues. The CDR3 region is CSARDPRRVHEQFF. CDR3 in DNA: TGCAGTGCTAGAGATCCTCGACGAGTCCATGAGCAGTTCTTC.

The genes are TRBV20-1 and TRBJ2-5, with 8 bases matching TRBD2. V lost 1 base to trimming and J lost 4 bases; unmatched junction nucleotides: 2. CDR1 and CDR2 from the germline V gene are DFQATT and SNEGSKA (reference sequence). The CDR3 runs 13 residues. The CDR3 DNA sequence: TGCAGTGCTAGAGCGGGAGGGGGAGAGACCCAGTACTTC. Its protein is CSARAGGGETQYF.